The T cell receptor beta chain described here comes from a study of blood T cell repertoires in COVID-19. Study-wide background: COVID-19 samples from acute and convalescent phases originated in the United States, Italy and Spain.

Deletions cut 5 bases from V and 0 bases from J, with 5 bases between. Germline V gene sequence: CDR1 SGHTA, CDR2 FQGNSA. The CDR3 length is 13 residues. In the original processing: Nucleated cell number was recorded as an estimate derived from reference gene primer amplification. Assay: immunoSEQ multiplex PCR; the TCRdb copy retains only in-frame clones and omits some. V and J calls and clone size are as listed in that table; D and trimming were resolved from the DNA. Of some 87,000 clones listed, around three quarters are singletons. The rearrangement joins TRBV7-2 to TRBJ1-5; D unresolved. The clonotype comes from a man in his fifties who had recovered from COVID-19. The sequenced material came from peripheral blood. The chain's CDR3 is CASSPYSNQPQHF. The CDR3 DNA reads as TGTGCCAGCAGCCCTTATAGCAATCAGCCCCAGCATTTT.